These T cell receptor beta chains were read from a single sample in a study of blood T cell repertoires in COVID-19. Data came from immunoSEQ multiplex PCR; TCRdb stores just in-frame clones and leaves some out. The repertoire includes hundreds of thousands of clones, around 89% of them detected once, and roughly 4.1% sits in the top ten. Sequencing was performed on peripheral blood. Receptors originate from a woman aged 45-60 years with active or convalescent COVID-19. The CDR3 runs from the conserved cysteine through the conserved F or W. Each record gives: clone size, J gene, V gene, D gene, CDR3 DNA, CDR3 protein. A D gene is named only where the DNA matches it firmly. Clone size is not always given. Where it is, it says once, few, many or a class for expanded clones.

. | TRBJ2-2 | TRBV5-1 | . | TGCGCCAGCAGCTTGGACGGTTCGAACACCGGGGAGCTGTTTTTT | CASSLDGSNTGELFF
. | TRBJ1-5 | TRBV24-1 | TRBD1 | TGTGCCACCAGTGATGGCTCCAGGGGGAAGGGCTTTTTTTCCCAGCATTTT | CATSDGSRGKGFFSQHF
. | TRBJ2-5 | TRBV24-1 | . | TGTGCCACCAGTGATTCGGGGCAAGAGACCCAGTACTTC | CATSDSGQETQYF
. | TRBJ2-1 | TRBV25-1 | . | TGTGCCAGCAGTCGAGGGGTAGGGGGTTCCTACAATGAGCAGTTCTTC | CASSRGVGGSYNEQFF
. | TRBJ1-4 | TRBV2 | TRBD1 | TGTGCCAGCAGTGAACAGGGGGTCCCTAATGAAAAACTGTTTTTT | CASSEQGVPNEKLFF
once | TRBJ1-5 | TRBV27 | . | TGTGCCAGCAGTTTAAGGGGCCAGGGGCAAGGCCAGCCCCAGCATTTT | CASSLRGQGQGQPQHF
few | TRBJ1-4 | TRBV2 | TRBD1 | TGTGCCAGCAATATAGGACAGGGGTCAACTAATGAAAAACTGTTTTTT | CASNIGQGSTNEKLFF
. | TRBJ2-7 | TRBV27 | . | TGTGCCAGCAGTTTATATCAGGGGTCGCCCTACGAGCAGTACTTC | CASSLYQGSPYEQYF
once | TRBJ2-7 | TRBV28 | TRBD1 | TGTGCCAGCAGTTCCCAGGGGGCGCTTGTCCGCTACGAGCAGTACTTC | CASSSQGALVRYEQYF
. | TRBJ1-2 | TRBV10-2 | TRBD1 | TGCGCCAGCAATTTGGGACAGGGCAAACGGGGCTACACCTTC | CASNLGQGKRGYTF
. | TRBJ2-5 | TRBV18 | TRBD2 | TGTGCCAGCTCACGCCCGAGACTAGCGCCCGATCAGGAGACCCAGTACTTC | CASSRPRLAPDQETQYF
. | TRBJ2-5 | TRBV9 | . | TGTGCCAGCAGCGTCGGTAGGCGGGTACAAGAGACCCAGTACTTC | CASSVGRRVQETQYF
. | TRBJ2-2 | TRBV14 | . | TGTGCCAGCAGCCAAGTTCCAGACACCGGGGAGCTGTTTTTT | CASSQVPDTGELFF
. | TRBJ2-5 | TRBV5-4 | TRBD2 | TGTGCCAGCAGCTTAAGTGGCGGGGGAGCCCAAGAGACCCAGTACTTC | CASSLSGGGAQETQYF
. | TRBJ2-1 | TRBV2 | TRBD2 | TGTGCCAGCCAAAGCGGGGCCATCAATGAGCAGTTCTTC | CASQSGAINEQFF
. | TRBJ2-7 | TRBV6-1 | . | TGTGCCAGCAGTGAAACCTACCGGGGAGGCGGGCAGTACTTC | CASSETYRGGGQYF
. | TRBJ1-2 | TRBV24-1 | . | TGTGCCACCAGTGGGGGGGTTGACTATGGCTACACCTTC | CATSGGVDYGYTF
once | TRBJ2-7 | TRBV19 | . | TGTGCCAGTAGTACAACTAGTACCCGCGAGCAGTACTTC | CASSTTSTREQYF
. | TRBJ2-2 | TRBV5-8 | . | TGTGCCAGCAGCCCTACCGGGGAGCTGTTTTTT | CASSPTGELFF
. | TRBJ1-2 | TRBV30 | . | TGTGCCTGGAGTACAACTAACTATGGCTACACCTTC | CAWSTTNYGYTF
. | TRBJ1-5 | TRBV18 | . | TGTGCCAGCTCAACAGCAGGGCGGCCACAGCCCCAGCATTTT | CASSTAGRPQPQHF
. | TRBJ2-7 | TRBV14 | . | TGTGCCAGCAGCCAAGTTAGCGGCTCCTACGAGCAGTACTTC | CASSQVSGSYEQYF
. | TRBJ1-1 | TRBV27 | TRBD1 | TGTGCCAGCAGTTCCCTGGGACAGAAAGAAGAGGACACTGAAGCTTTCTTT | CASSSLGQKEEDTEAFF
few | TRBJ2-1 | TRBV7-9 | . | TGTGCCAGCAGCTCCGAACTAACGGAGCAGTTCTTC | CASSSELTEQFF
. | TRBJ2-1 | TRBV6-5 | . | TGTGCCAGCAGTTACTCATTAGCGGAAGGTGACAATGAGCAGTTCTTC | CASSYSLAEGDNEQFF
. | TRBJ2-7 | TRBV19 | TRBD1 | TGTGCCAGTAGTATGTTCCCGGACAGGGTCAACGAGCAGTACTTC | CASSMFPDRVNEQYF
. | TRBJ2-3 | TRBV29-1 | TRBD2 | TGCAGCGTTGAAGATTGGTCCACTAGCGGGATCACAGATACGCAGTATTTT | CSVEDWSTSGITDTQYF
. | TRBJ1-2 | TRBV12-3/TRBV12-4 | . | TGTGCCAGCAGTAGGGGTTTCTATGGCTACACCTTC | CASSRGFYGYTF
. | TRBJ2-5 | TRBV9 | TRBD1 | TGTGCCAGCAGCCGGGGACAGACTGTCCAAGAGACCCAGTACTTC | CASSRGQTVQETQYF
. | TRBJ2-2 | TRBV5-1 | TRBD1 | TGCGCCAGCACGTGGACAGGGCTTCCCGGGGAGCTGTTTTTT | CASTWTGLPGELFF
. | TRBJ2-5 | TRBV5-1 | TRBD2 | TGCGCCAGCAGCTTTGGCGGGGGGGAACAAGAGACCCAGTACTTC | CASSFGGGEQETQYF
. | TRBJ1-3 | TRBV6-5 | . | TGTGCCAGCAGGTCCGACAGTGTCCCCGGAAACACCATATATTTT | CASRSDSVPGNTIYF